The sequence of this T cell receptor beta chain was determined in a study of blood T cell repertoires in COVID-19. The CDR3 has 14 amino acids. Germline V gene lookup returns CDR1 ENHRY and CDR2 SYGVKD. V lost 9 bases, J lost 1 base, and 8 bases stayed unmatched. Generated by immunoSEQ multiplex PCR, the TCRdb table keeps only in-frame clones and is missing some. The data show roughly 80,000 clones, with over 75% seen just once and 9% held by the top ten. The chain combines TRBV10-3 with TRBJ1-1; 7 nucleotides agree with TRBD1. The sequencing sample was made of peripheral blood. This sequence originates from a human donor in a cohort sampled during active COVID-19. The CDR3: CAITYDRANTEAFF. DNA of the CDR3: TGTGCCATTACCTACGACAGGGCGAACACTGAAGCTTTCTTT.